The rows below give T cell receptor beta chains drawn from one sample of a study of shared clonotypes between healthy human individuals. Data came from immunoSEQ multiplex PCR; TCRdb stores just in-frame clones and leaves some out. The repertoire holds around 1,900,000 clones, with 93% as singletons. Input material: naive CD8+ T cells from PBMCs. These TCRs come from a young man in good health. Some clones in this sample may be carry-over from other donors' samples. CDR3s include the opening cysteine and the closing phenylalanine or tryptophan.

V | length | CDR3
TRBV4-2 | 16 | CASSQEETGGYNEQFF
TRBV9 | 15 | CASSVGDRGTYGYTF
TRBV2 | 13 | CASSASEAYEQYF
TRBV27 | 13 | CASRDTNTGELFF
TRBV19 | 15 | CASSRVRGALNEQFF
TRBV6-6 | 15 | CASSYSSGSSYEQYF
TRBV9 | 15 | CASSVGTLPGDTQYF
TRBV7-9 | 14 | CASSQLAGAIEQYF
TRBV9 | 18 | CASSAQPMGLAENNEQFF
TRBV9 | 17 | CASSATTEGEGLKTQYF
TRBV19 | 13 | CASSIGRGTEAFF
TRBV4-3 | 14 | CASSQARTRLEQYF
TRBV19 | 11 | CASSLGNEQYF
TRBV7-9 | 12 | CASSLASDTIYF
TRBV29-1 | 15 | CSVEQPRDRAYEQYF
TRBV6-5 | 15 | CASSPLAGGWDEQYF
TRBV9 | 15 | CASSAPSGRHNEQFF
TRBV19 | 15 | CASSRDWTGDYEQYF
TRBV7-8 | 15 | CASSLGTGRNYEQYF
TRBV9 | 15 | CASSREGRGHDEQFF
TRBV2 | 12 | CASSVGSYGAFF
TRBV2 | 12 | CASSEGDQPQHF
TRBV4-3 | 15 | CASSQESSGSYEQYF
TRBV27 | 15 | CASSFVGQGYNEQFF
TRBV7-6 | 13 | CASSLRGGHEQFF
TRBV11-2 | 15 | CASSSIRDSTYEQYF
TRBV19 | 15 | CASSISVASSYEQYF
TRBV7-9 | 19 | CASSLVVLVAGPGRETQYF
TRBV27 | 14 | CASTTLAGVNGYTF
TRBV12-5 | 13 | CASGEDRNTEAFF
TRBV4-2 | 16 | CASSRGREGRPDEQYF
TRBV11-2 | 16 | CASSLEVGYSNQPQHF
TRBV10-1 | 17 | CASSSDSGTSSYNEQFF
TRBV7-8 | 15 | CASSLVPPRSTEAFF
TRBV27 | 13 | CASSLWGNTEAFF
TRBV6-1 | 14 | CASSPRGLTYEQYF
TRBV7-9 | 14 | CASSLDPTGGTQYF
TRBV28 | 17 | CASSYSTGTSLNEKLFF
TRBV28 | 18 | CASSLTLGQDSTQETQYF
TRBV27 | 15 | CASSLSQGFLETQYF
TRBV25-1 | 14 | CASRAGTGAYEQYF
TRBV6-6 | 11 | CASSNRTDKVF
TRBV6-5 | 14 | CASSYSTSVPREFF
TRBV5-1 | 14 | CASSFSGYYNEQFF
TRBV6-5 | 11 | CASSYHREQFF
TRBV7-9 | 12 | CASSLMAYEQYF
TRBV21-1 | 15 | CASRATARGNYGYTF
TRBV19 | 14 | CASRRDRDSYEQYF
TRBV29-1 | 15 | CSVGGGRGFMETQYF
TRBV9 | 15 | CASSVEGLAGYEQYF